What follows are 3 T cell receptor beta chains derived from one specimen sequenced in a study of blood T cell repertoires in COVID-19. Generated by immunoSEQ multiplex PCR, the TCRdb table keeps only in-frame clones and is missing some. Here the sample spans about 200,000 clones, roughly 81% being singletons. The specimen sequenced was peripheral blood. The receptors derive from a woman aged 70 to 79 with active or convalescent COVID-19.

The chain employs TRBV7-9 and TRBJ1-2; 8 nucleotides line up with TRBD1. There are 15 residues in the CDR3. CDR1 and CDR2 (germline): SEHNR, FQNEAQ (reference sequence). Trimming cost V 3 bases and J 4 bases; bases outside gene matches: 7. The CDR3 sequence is CASSLGQDSIYGYTF. The CDR3 region has the DNA TGTGCCAGCAGCTTGGGACAGGACTCAATCTATGGCTACACCTTC.

This CDR3 reads CASSSLAPSYNEQFF. For the CDR3, the DNA is TGCGCCAGCAGCTCACTAGCGCCTTCCTACAATGAGCAGTTCTTC. The chain links TRBV5-1 to TRBJ2-1; 7 bases map to TRBD2. Looked up from germline, CDR1 is SGHRS and CDR2 is YFSETQ. V lost 3 bases to trimming and J lost 1 base; unmatched junction nucleotides: 4. The CDR3 is 15 residues long.

This chain uses TRBV28 with TRBJ1-6, with 10 bases that match TRBD1. After removal of 6 bases from V and 7 bases from J, the junction contained 6 bases not matched to a gene. Per the germline V gene, CDR1 is MDHEN and CDR2 is SYDVKM. The CDR3 loop spans 15 amino acids. CDR3 nucleotides: TGTGCCAGCAGCTTCACGGGACAGGGGAATTCACCCCTCCACTTT. Translating it yields CASSFTGQGNSPLHF.